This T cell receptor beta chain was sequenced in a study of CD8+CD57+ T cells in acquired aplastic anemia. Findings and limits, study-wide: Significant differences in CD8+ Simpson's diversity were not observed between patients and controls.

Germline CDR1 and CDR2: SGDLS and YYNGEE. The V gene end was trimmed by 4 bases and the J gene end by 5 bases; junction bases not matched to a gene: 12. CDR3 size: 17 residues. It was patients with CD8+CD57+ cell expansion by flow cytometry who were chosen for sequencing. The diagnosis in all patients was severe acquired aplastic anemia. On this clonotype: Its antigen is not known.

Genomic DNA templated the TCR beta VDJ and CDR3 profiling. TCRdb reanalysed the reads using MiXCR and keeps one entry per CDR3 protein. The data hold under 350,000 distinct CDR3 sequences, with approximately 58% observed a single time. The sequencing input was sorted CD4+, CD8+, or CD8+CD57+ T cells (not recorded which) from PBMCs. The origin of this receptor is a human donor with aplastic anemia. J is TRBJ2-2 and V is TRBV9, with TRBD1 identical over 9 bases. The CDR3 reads CASSLRGQGVRTGELFF. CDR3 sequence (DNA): TGTGCCAGCAGCTTGAGGGGACAGGGTGTTCGGACCGGGGAGCTGTTTTTT.